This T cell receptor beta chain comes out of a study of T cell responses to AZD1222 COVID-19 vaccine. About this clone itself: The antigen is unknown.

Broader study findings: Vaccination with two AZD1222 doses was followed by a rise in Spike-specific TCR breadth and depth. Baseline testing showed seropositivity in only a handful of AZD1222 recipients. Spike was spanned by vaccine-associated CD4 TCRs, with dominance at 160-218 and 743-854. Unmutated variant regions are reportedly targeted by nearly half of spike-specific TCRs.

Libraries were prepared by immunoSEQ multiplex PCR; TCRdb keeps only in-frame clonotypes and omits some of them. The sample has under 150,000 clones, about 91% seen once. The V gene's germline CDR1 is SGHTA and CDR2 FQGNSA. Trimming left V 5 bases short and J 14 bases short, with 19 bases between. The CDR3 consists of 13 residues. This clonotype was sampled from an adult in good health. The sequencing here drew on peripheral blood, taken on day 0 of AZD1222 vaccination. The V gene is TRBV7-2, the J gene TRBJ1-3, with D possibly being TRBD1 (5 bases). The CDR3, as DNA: TGTGCCAGCAGCCCCTGGGGGGAGGACATCGTATATTTT. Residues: CASSPWGEDIVYF. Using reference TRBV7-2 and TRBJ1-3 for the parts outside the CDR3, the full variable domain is GAGVSQSPSNKVTEKGKDVELRCDPISGHTALYWYRQSLGQGLEFLIYFQGNSAPDKSGLPSDRFSAERTGGSVSTLTIQRTQQEDSAVYLCASSPWGEDIVYFGEGSWLTVV.